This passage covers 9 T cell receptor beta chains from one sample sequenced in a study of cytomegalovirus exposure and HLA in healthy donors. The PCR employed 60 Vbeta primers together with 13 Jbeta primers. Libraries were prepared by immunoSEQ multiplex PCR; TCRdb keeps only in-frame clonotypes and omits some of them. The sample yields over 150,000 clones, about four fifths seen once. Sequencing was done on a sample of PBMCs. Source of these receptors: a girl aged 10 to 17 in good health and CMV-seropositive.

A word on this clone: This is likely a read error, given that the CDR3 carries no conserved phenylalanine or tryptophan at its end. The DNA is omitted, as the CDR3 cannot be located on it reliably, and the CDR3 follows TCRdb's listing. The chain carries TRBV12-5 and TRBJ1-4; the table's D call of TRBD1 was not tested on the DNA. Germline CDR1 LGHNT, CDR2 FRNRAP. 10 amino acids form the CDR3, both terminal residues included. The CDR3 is CASGLVVGTG.

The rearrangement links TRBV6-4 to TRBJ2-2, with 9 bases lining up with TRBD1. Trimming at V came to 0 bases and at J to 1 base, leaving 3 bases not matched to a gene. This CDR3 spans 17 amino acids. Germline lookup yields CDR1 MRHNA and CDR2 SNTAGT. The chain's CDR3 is CASSDSGDRENTGELFF. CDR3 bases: TGTGCCAGCAGTGACTCGGGGGACAGGGAGAACACCGGGGAGCTGTTTTTT.

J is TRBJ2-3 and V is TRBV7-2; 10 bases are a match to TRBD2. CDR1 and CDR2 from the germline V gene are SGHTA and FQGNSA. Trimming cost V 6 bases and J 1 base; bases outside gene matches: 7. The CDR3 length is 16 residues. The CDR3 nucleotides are TGTGCCAGCAGAATAACCGGACTAGCGGGCACAGATACGCAGTATTTT. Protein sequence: CASRITGLAGTDTQYF.

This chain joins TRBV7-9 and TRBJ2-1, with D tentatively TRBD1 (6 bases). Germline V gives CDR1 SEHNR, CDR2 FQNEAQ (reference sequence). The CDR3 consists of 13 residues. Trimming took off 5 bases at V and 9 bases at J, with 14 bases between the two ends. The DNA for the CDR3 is TGTGCCAGCAGCCGGGACACCATTGGTGAGCAGTTCTTC. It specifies CASSRDTIGEQFF.

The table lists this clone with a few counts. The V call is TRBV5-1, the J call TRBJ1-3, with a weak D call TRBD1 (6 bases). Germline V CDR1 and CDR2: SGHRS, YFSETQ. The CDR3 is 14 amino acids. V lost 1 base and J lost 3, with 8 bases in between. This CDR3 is CASSLTGLGNTIYF. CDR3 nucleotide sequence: TGCGCCAGCAGCTTGACAGGGCTTGGAAACACCATATATTTT.

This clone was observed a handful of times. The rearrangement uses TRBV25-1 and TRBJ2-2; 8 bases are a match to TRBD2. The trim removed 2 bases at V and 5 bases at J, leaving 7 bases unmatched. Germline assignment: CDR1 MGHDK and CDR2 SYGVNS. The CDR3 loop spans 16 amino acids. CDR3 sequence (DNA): TGTGCCAGCAGTGAAGTTGCGGGAGGCGAGACCGGGGAGCTGTTTTTT. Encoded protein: CASSEVAGGETGELFF.

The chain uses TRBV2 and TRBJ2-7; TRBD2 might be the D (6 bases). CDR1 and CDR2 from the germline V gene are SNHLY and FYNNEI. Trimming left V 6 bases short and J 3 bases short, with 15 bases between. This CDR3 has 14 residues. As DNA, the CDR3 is TGTGCCAGCAGCTCCTCGGGGGAGTTCTACGAGCAGTACTTC. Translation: CASSSSGEFYEQYF.

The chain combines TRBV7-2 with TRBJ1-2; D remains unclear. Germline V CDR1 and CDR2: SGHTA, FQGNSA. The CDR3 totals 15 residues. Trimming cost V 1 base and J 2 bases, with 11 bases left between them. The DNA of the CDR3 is TGTGCCAGCAGCTTAGACCCCAACAAGAACTATGGCTACACCTTC. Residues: CASSLDPNKNYGYTF.

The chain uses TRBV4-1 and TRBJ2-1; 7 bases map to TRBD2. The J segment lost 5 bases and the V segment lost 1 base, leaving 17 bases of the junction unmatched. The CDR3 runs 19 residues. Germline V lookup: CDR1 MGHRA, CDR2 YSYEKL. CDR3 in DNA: TGCGCCAGCAGCCAAGTCCTCCGGGGCGCTGCGGGAGCCCACAATGAGCAGTTCTTC. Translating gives CASSQVLRGAAGAHNEQFF.